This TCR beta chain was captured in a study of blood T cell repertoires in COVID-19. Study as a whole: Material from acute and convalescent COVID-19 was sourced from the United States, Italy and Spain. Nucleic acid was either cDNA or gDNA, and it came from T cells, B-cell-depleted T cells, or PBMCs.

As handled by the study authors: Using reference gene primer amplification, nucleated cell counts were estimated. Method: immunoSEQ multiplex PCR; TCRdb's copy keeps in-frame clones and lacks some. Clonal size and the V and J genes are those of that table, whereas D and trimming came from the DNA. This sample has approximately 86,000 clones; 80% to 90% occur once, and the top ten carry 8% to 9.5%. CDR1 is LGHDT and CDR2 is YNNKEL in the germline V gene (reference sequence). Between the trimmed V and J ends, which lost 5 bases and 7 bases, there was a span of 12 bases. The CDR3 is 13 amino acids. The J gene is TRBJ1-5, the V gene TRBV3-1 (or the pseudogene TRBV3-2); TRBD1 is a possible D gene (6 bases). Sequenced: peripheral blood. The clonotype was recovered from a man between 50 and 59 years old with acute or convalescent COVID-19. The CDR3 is CASSTSRGQPQHF. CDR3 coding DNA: TGTGCCAGCAGCACGTCCAGGGGCCAGCCCCAGCATTTT.